This T cell receptor beta chain originates from a study of vaccination and CD4 T cells after COVID-19 (dated by TCRdb to between 2022 and 2023). Background for the entire study: Convalescent patients had a positive SARS-CoV-2 result on nasal swab PCR, and of these patients, about ten had mild disease and one had severe disease. The convalescent cohort included six males and four females, with two Hispanic individuals, seven Caucasians, two Asians and one multiracial person. Each participant got two doses of either the Pfizer-BioNTech BNT162b2 vaccine (n=8) or the Moderna mRNA-1273 vaccine (n=2). Post-COVID blood samples from convalescent patients were collected a median of roughly 100 days after diagnosis, with a range of roughly 35 to 180 days. Post-vaccine blood samples were collected a median of 72 days after the second vaccine dose, ranging from about 13 to 241 days. The spike-specific CD4+ TCR repertoire was compared before and after mRNA vaccination in 10 to 11 COVID-19 convalescent patients and a handful of infection-naive healthy vaccine recipients.

Trimming at the junction amounts to 0 bases on V and 6 bases on J, and the germline ends lie 14 bases apart. Via the germline V gene, CDR1 is SGHDN and CDR2 FVKESK. Counted from cysteine to phenylalanine, this CDR3 has 15 amino acids. CDR3 DNA only is kept here, 45 bases in frame from base 1. The method was PCR. The data were produced on an Illumina iSeq 100. As for the authors' bioinformatics: Non-productive sequences were removed, and CDR3s that did not start with C, did not end with F or W, or were shorter than 7 amino acids were discarded. Similarity between CDR3 sequences was evaluated in R version 3.6.1 using Levenshtein distances (stringdist) and unrooted phylogenetic trees (ape). TCRdb ran its own pipeline on the public reads, namely fastp trimming at Q25 and MiXCR clone calling, and kept in-frame beta chains. Rows are unified per CDR3 protein, each entry keeping the most common DNA and genes. These V and J calls originate from TCRdb's pipeline instead of the authors' own analysis. This sample lists 20,000 to 25,000 distinct CDR3 sequences; around 58% were detected once. Of the sample, around 1.1% is held by the ten largest clones.

Overall study results and their limits: The number of convalescent patients in the study was relatively small, and the study did not examine early timepoints following natural infection. Nearly all vaccine-specific clones in convalescent patients (304 of 307) were mono-reactive for SARS-CoV-2 spike rather than cross-reactive with common cold coronaviruses. An increase in the median number of SARS-CoV-2-reactive clonotypes from around 20 after infection to roughly 39 after vaccination was observed, but the change was not found to be significant. In convalescent patients, a median 86.3% of post-vaccine SARS-CoV-2-reactive clones were detected only after vaccination, suggesting vaccine-specific priming.

A few counts support this clonotype. Its antigen target is currently unknown. Base qualities were left out, and no much larger clone turns up one base away. The convalescent patients' positive SARS-CoV-2 PCR tests were from March to December 2020, which was before the Alpha, Beta and Delta variants emerged in the United States. Ficoll-Paque Plus gradient centrifugation was used to isolate PBMCs from whole blood, and the isolated PBMCs were then either used fresh or cryopreserved at -140C. This sample comprised CD4+ T cells from blood, obtained before SARS-CoV-2 vaccination. The chain is assembled from TRBV14 and TRBJ1-1, with TRBD1 as a weak D call on 5 bases. The receptor comes from a human donor who had recovered from COVID-19. The nucleotide sequence reads as follows: TGTGCCAGCAGCCAAGATGGTCGGGGGGACGCTGAAGCTTTCTTT. Its protein product is CASSQDGRGDAEAFF.